This T cell receptor (beta chain) was recorded in a study of patients and donors after allogeneic stem cell transplantation. CDR3 size: 16 residues. Germline assignment: CDR1 SGHDT and CDR2 YYEEEE. V was cut by 1 base and J by 4 bases, with 17 bases left in between. TCRdb re-derived calls from the RT-PCR reads in MiXCR, one entry per CDR3 protein. The data hold roughly 1,700 distinct CDR3 sequences, with under 30% observed a single time. The rearrangement joins TRBV5-6 to TRBJ1-1; D is undetermined. This TCR came from a human donor who was either an allogeneic HSCT recipient or a stem cell or donor lymphocyte infusion donor (not recorded which). It is not recorded whose cells these are; they may come from a transplant donor. The sample consisted of blood, either unsorted or a sorted T cell fraction (not recorded which). The CDR3 reads CASSLIESLRTTEAFF. DNA for the CDR3: TGTGCCAGCAGCTTGATTGAGAGCCTTAGAACCACTGAAGCTTTCTTT. Full variable domain (remainder filled in from reference TRBV5-6 and TRBJ1-1): DAGVTQSPTHLIKTRGQQVTLRCSPKSGHDTVSWYQQALGQGPQFIFQYYEEEERQRGNFPDRFSGHQFPNYSSELNVNALLLGDSALYLCASSLIESLRTTEAFFGQGTRLTVV.